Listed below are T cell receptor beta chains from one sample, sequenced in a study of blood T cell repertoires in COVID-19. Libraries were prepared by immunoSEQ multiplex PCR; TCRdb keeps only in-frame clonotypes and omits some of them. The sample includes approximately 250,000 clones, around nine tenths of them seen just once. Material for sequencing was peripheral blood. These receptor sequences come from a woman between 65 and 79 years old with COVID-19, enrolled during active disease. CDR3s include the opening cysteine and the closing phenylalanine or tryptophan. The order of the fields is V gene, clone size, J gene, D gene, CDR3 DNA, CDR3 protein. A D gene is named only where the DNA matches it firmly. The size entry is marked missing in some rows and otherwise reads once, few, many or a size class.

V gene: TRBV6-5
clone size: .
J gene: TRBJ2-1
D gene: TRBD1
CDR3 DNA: TGTGCCAGCAGTCTACGGACAGGGTACTACAATGAGCAGTTCTTC
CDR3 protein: CASSLRTGYYNEQFF

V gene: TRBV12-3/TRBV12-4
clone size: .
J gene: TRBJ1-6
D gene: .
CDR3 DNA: TGTGCCAGCAGCCCCCCCGGGTCACCCCTCCACTTT
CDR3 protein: CASSPPGSPLHF

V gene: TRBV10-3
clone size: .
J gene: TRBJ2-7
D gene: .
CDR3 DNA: TGTGCCATCAAAGGACATAGCTCCTACGAGCAGTACTTC
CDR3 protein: CAIKGHSSYEQYF

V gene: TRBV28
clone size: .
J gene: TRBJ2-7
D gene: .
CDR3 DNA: TGTGCCAGCAGTTTTCAGACTGGAGGGATGTACTCCTACGAGCAGTACTTC
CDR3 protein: CASSFQTGGMYSYEQYF

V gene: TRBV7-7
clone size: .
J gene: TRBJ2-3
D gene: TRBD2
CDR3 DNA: TGTGCTAGCAGCGCGGAGAGGTCCCTAGCGGGATCGGATACGCAGTATTTT
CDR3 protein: CASSAERSLAGSDTQYF

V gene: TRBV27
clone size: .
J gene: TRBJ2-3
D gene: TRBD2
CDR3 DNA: TGTGCCAGCAGTCTGGTGCCTAGCGGGAGGGCCGGAGATACGCAGTATTTT
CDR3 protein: CASSLVPSGRAGDTQYF

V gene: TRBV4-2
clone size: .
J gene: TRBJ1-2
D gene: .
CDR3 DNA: TGTGCCAGCAGCCAAACGAGAGGGGGTTTGACTAACTATGGCTACACCTTC
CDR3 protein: CASSQTRGGLTNYGYTF

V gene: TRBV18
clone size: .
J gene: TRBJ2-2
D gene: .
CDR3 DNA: TGTGCCAGCTCACCAAGACAACACGGGAACACCGGGGAGCTGTTTTTT
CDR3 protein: CASSPRQHGNTGELFF

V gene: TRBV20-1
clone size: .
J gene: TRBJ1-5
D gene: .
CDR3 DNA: TGCAGTGCTAGTACAGGACAGATTGATCAGCCCCAGCATTTT
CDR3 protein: CSASTGQIDQPQHF

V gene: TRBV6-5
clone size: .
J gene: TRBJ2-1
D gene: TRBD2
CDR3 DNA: TGTGCCAGCAGGAAAGCGGGAGTTCTGAATGAGCAGTTCTTC
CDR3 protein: CASRKAGVLNEQFF

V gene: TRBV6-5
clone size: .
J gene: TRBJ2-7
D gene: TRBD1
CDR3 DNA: TGTGCCAGCAGCCCGGGACAGTACTCCTACGAGCAGTACTTC
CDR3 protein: CASSPGQYSYEQYF

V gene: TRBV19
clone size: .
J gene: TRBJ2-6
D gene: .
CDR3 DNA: TGTGCCAGTAGTACCCAGGGCGTAGGAGGGGCCAACGTCCTGACTTTC
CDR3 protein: CASSTQGVGGANVLTF

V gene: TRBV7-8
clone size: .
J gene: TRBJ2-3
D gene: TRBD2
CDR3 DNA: TGTGCCAGCAGCCCCCCCCTAGCGGGAGGGCCGAGGGGTACGCAGTATTTT
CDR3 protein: CASSPPLAGGPRGTQYF

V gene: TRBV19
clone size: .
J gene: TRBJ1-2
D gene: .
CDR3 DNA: TGTGCCAGTAGTATAGCAGGGGCCCACTATGGCTACACCTTC
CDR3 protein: CASSIAGAHYGYTF

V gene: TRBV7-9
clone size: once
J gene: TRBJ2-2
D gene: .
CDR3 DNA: TGTGCCAGCAGGTCACAGGGAACCGGCACCGGGGAGCTGTTTTTT
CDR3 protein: CASRSQGTGTGELFF

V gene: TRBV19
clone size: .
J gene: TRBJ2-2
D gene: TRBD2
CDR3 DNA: TGTGCCAGTAGTAACCGTGGGACTAGCGGGAGGTCTACCGGGGAGCTGTTTTTT
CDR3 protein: CASSNRGTSGRSTGELFF

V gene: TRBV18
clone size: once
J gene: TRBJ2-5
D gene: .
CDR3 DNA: TGTGCCAGCTCACATTCGACTAAACAAGAGACCCAGTACTTC
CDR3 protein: CASSHSTKQETQYF

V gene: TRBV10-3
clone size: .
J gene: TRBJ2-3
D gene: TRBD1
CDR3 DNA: TGTGCCATCAGTGAGGCAGGGGGCGCGGGAGATACGCAGTATTTT
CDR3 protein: CAISEAGGAGDTQYF

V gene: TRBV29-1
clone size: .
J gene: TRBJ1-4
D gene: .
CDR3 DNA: TGCAGCGTTGAAGTTGTTCGCGGGAAGCGGGTTTTT
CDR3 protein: CSVEVVRGKRVF

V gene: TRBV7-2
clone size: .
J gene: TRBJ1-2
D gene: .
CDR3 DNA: TGTGCCAGCAGCCCCCGGGGGGGATCCGCTCTAGGCTACACCTTC
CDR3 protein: CASSPRGGSALGYTF

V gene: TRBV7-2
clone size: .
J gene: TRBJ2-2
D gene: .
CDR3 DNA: TGTGCCAGCAGCCCGACTACAGGGAGCGGGGAGCTGTTTTTT
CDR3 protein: CASSPTTGSGELFF

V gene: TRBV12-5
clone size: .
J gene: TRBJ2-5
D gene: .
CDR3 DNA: TGTGCTAGTGGTTCCTCAGGGGCGTGGGAGACCCAGTACTTC
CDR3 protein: CASGSSGAWETQYF

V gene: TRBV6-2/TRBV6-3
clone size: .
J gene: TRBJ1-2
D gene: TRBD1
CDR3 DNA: TGTGCCAGCAGTCAACAGGGGAGTACAGGCTACACCTTC
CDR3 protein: CASSQQGSTGYTF

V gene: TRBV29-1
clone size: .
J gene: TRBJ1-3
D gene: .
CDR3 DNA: TGCAGCGTTGAGAGAGTTAACACCATATATTTT
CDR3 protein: CSVERVNTIYF

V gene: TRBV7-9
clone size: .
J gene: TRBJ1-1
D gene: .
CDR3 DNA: TGTGCCAGCAGCTTAGACAGAGCGAACACTGAAGCTTTCTTT
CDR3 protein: CASSLDRANTEAFF

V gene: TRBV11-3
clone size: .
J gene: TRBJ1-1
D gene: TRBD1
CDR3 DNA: TGTGCCAGCAGCCCCGGACAGGGGCTAATGAACACTGAAGCTTTCTTT
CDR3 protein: CASSPGQGLMNTEAFF

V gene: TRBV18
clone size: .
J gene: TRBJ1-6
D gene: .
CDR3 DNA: TGTGCCAGCTCACCAACAGGGTTAACGGATTCACCCCTCCACTTT
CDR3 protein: CASSPTGLTDSPLHF

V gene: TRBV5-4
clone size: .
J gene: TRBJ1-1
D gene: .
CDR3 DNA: TGTGCCAGCAGCTTGACTGGGCGGAACACTGAAGCTTTCTTT
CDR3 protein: CASSLTGRNTEAFF

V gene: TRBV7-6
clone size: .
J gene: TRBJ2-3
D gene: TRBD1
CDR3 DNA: TGTGCCAGCAGAAGGACAGGGGAAGATACGCAGTATTTT
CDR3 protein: CASRRTGEDTQYF

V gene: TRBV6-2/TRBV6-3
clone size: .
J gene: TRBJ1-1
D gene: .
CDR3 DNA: TGTGCCAGCAGTTACTCAACAGCCCTGGGGAACACTGAAGCTTTCTTT
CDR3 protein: CASSYSTALGNTEAFF

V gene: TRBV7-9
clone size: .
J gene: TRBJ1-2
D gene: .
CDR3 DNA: TGTGCCAGCAGCTTAAGTAGCGAGGGCTACACCTTC
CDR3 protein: CASSLSSEGYTF